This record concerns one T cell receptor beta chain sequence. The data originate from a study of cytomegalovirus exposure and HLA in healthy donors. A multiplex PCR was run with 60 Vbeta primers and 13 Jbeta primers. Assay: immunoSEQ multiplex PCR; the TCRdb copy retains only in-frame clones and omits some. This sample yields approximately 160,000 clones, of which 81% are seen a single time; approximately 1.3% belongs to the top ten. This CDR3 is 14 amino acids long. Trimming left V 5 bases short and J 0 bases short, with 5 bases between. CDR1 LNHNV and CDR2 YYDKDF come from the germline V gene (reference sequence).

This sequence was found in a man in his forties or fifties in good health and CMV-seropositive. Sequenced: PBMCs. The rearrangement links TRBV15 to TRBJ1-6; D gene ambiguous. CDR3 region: CATSRSSYNSPLHF. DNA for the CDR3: TGTGCCACCAGCCGGTCCTCCTATAATTCACCCCTCCACTTT. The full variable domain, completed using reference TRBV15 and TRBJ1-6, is DAMVIQNPRYQVTQFGKPVTLSCSQTLNHNVMYWYQQKSSQAPKLLFHYYDKDFNNEADTPDNFQSRRPNTSFCFLDIRSPGLGDTAMYLCATSRSSYNSPLHFGNGTRLTVT.